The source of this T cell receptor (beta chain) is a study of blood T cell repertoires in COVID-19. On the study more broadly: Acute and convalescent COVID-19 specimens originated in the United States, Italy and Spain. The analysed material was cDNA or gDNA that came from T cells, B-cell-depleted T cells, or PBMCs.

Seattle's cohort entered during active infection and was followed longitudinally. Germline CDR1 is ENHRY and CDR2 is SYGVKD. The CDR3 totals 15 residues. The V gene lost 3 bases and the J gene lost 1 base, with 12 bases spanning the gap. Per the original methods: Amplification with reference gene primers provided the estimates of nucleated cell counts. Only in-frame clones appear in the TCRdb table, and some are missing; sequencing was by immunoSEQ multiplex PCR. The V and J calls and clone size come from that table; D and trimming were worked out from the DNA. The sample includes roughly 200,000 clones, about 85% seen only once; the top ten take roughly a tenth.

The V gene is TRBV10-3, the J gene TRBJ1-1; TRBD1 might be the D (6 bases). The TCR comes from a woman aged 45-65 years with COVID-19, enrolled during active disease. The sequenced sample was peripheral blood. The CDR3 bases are TGTGCCATCAGTGAACGCAGGGGAAAGAACACTGAAGCTTTCTTT. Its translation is CAISERRGKNTEAFF.